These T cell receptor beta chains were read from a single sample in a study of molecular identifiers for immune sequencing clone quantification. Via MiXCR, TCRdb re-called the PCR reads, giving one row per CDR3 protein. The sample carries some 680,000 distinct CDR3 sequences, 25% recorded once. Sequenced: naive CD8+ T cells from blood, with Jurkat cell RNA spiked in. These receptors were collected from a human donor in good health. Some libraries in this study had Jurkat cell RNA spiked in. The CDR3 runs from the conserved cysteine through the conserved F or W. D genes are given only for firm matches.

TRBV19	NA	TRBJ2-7	CASSASGGLGEQYF
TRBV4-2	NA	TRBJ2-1	CASSHATDPGNEQFF
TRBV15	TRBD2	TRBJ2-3	CATSRDGRLAGELSSTDTQYF
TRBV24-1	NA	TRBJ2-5	CATSDSGPPEYF
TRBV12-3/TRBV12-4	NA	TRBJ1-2	CASTPYTF
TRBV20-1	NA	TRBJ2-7	CSAGGGGCYEQYF
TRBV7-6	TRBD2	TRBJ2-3	CASSLGVQAGAVYTDTQYF
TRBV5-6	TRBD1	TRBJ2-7	CASSLGDSYEQCF
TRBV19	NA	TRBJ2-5	CASSIFGKQETQYF
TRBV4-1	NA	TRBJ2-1	CASSQGRQGDEQFF
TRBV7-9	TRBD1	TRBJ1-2	CASSLGYGDREVNGYTF
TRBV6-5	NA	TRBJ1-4	CASSYNAGRGSNEKLFF
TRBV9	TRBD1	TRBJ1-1	CASAPVQGGTEAFF
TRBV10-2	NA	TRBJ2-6	CASRDSDSGVNVLTF
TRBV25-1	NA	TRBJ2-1	CASSNPGYPIYNEQFF
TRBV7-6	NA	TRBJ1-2	CASKGGRGYGYTF
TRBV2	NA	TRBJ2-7	CASSGASRAYEQYF
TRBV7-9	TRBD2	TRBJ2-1	CASRIAGYSYNEQFF
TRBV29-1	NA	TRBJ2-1	CSVEGSSVEQFF
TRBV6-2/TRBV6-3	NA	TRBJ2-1	CASSYWEFDEQFF
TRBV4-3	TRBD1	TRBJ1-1	CASSQDTEARGRGKTEAFF
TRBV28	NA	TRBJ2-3	CASRPRRGKGTDTQYF
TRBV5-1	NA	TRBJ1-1	CASSFEAFF
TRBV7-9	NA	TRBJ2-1	CASSLTYNEQFF
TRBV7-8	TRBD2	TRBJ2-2	CASSLVAGGPQELFF
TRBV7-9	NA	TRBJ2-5	CASSLVLGTGETQYF
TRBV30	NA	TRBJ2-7	CAWSIGDTYEQYF
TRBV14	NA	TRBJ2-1	CASSLVRGPEQFF
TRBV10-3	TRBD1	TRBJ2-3	CAISEPGQSTVGSGEQYF
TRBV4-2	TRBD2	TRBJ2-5	CASSLATSGKYRRKTQYF
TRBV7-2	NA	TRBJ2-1	CASSLTGPVSYNEQFF
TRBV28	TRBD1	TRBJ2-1	CASSPTGGAVHEQFF
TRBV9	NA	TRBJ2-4	CASSVGFRGTKNIQYF
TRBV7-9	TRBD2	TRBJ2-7	CASSRTSGGGEQYF
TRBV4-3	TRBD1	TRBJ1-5	CASSQGYRGGNQPQHF
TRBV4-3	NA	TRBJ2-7	CASSQGVSGLYEQYF
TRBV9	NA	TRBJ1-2	CASSFPPWGDYGYTF
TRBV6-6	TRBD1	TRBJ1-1	CASRETGVTEAFF
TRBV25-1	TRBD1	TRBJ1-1	CASSAPGTGTEAFF
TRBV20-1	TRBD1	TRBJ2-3	CSANYGQGVRDTQCF
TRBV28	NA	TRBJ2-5	CTSSSRTPSGETQYF
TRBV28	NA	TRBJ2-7	CASSLSAGRKTYEQYF
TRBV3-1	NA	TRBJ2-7	CVSSQEGQGWHEQYF
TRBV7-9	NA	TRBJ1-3	CASSLGTSSSGNTIYF
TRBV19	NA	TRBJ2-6	CASSIEEFSGATVLTF
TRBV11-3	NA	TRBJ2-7	CASSAGHLYEQYF
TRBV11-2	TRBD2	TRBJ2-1	CASSYELAGENEQFF
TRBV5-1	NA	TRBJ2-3	CASRGVGDTQYF
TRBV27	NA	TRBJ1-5	CASSPRRGNQPQHF
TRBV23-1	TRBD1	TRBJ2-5	CASSPTGQDRCDVQETQYF
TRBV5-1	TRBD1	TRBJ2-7	CASSLGTGNLYEQYF
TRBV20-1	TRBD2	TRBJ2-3	CIVRIVERERTDTQYF
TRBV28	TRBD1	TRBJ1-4	CASSLPDRGANEKLFF
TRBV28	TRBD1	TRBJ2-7	CASSFQGVTYEQYF